The clone carrying this T cell receptor beta chain showed up many times. The target antigen is unknown. Trimming took 2 bases from V and 2 from J, leaving 11 bases between them. The CDR3 loop spans 15 amino acids. The data belong to a study of regulatory T cells in long-lasting Graves disease. Libraries of TCR beta came from iRepertoire HTBI primers plus Arm-PCR of CDR3 regions. Per the study methods: Gene usage covered approximately 60 TRBV and more than twelve TRBJ segments. MiXCR, run by TCRdb on the multiplex PCR reads, gives a single entry per CDR3 protein. In this record, the V and J calls reflect TCRdb's handling and not the investigators' own analysis. The profile shows hundreds of thousands of distinct CDR3 sequences, 13% of them singletons. Time point of the sample: newly diagnosed GD, antithyroid drugs for less than 3 months. TCR sequences were obtained from RNA taken from PBMCs. Points from the study as a whole: Limited sample numbers may have lowered accuracy.

These data were also filed under a second study, of T cells in Graves' hyperthyroidism and ophthalmopathy. This second report adds: Most thyroid clonotypes expanded above 0.001 appeared in blood too.

This TCR came from a man younger than 45 with Graves disease. This chain links TRBV12-3 or TRBV12-4 with TRBJ2-3; D gene unclear. The sequences come from peripheral blood mononuclear cells (PBMCs), collected at new diagnosis, from a patient treated with antithyroid drugs. CDR3 in DNA: TGTGCCAGCAGTTTAAGGTCTTCTCTCACAGATACGCAGTATTTT. This sequence encodes CASSLRSSLTDTQYF.